Each of the 7 T cell receptor beta chains below was sequenced from the same sample in a study of hypomethylating agent response in myelodysplastic syndrome listed by TCRdb under 2021. The library came from the immunoSEQ multiplex PCR assay. The immuneACCESS repertoire file appears here via TCRdb, limited to in-frame rearrangements. These files lack a portion of the clones; in checked studies, under half of the deficit traces to unresolved V genes, and the cause of the others is not known. For this sample the table gives around 11,000 clones, of which 75% to 85% were detected only once. The ten largest clones represent around 3.6% of the sample. The material sequenced was bone marrow, taken before or after starting hypomethylating agent treatment for myelodysplastic syndrome (not recorded which). Every receptor here comes from a human donor with myelodysplastic syndrome.

The J gene is TRBJ2-3, the V gene TRBV5-4, with D tentatively TRBD2 (6 bases). The CDR3 extends over 13 amino acids. Trimming left V 4 bases short and J 4 bases short, with 10 bases between. Germline V gene sequence: CDR1 SGHNT, CDR2 YYREEE (reference sequence). Here the CDR3 DNA reads TGTGCCAGCAGCCGGGACTTCGCAGATACGCAGTATTTT. Translated: CASSRDFADTQYF.

The genes are TRBV30 and TRBJ1-5; 7 nucleotides line up with TRBD1. Trimming removed 0 bases from V and 7 bases from J; junction bases left unmatched: 6. The length of the CDR3 is 14 residues. The germline CDR1 and CDR2 sequences are GTSNPN and SVGIG (reference sequence). In nucleotides, the CDR3 is TGTGCCTGGAGTGTCTCGACAGGGAAACAGCCCCAGCATTTT. Translated: CAWSVSTGKQPQHF.

This chain links TRBV5-1 with TRBJ2-5; 11 nucleotides line up with TRBD2. Trimming removed 1 base from V and 11 bases from J; junction bases left unmatched: 4. CDR1 SGHRS and CDR2 YFSETQ come from the germline V gene. The CDR3 extends over 13 amino acids. CDR3 DNA sequence: TGCGCCAGCAGCTTGAATAGCGGGAGGGAGCAGTACTTC. Amino acid sequence: CASSLNSGREQYF.

The chain joins TRBV7-2 to TRBJ1-1, with D perhaps TRBD1 (5 bases). Trimming stripped 2 bases from V and 1 base from J, with 14 bases between. CDR3 length: 16 amino acids. Per germline, CDR1 SGHTA and CDR2 FQGNSA. The CDR3 nucleotides are TGTGCCAGCAGCTTATCCTCGGGGGGATGGAACACTGAAGCTTTCTTT. It translates to CASSLSSGGWNTEAFF.

V usage is TRBV9 and J usage is TRBJ2-1; D possibly corresponds to TRBD1 (6 bases). This CDR3 spans 13 amino acids. Per germline, CDR1 SGDLS and CDR2 YYNGEE. The V and J ends lost 4 bases and 4 bases respectively, with 9 bases between them. Here the CDR3 DNA reads TGTGCCAGCAGCCCCCAGGGGTACAATGAGCAGTTCTTC. Residues: CASSPQGYNEQFF.

The chain carries TRBV19 and TRBJ2-5, with D uncertain. Germline V gene sequence: CDR1 LNHDA, CDR2 SQIVND (reference sequence). The V gene lost 5 bases and the J gene lost 5 bases, with 12 bases spanning the gap. CDR3 length equals 13 residues. CDR3 residues: CASSSSTRETQYF. For the CDR3, the DNA is TGTGCCAGTAGTTCCTCAACCCGGGAGACCCAGTACTTC.

The rearrangement uses TRBV28 and TRBJ2-7; tentative D call: TRBD1 (5 bases). CDR1 MDHEN and CDR2 SYDVKM come from the germline V gene. There are 15 residues in the CDR3. V was pared by 3 bases and J by 0 bases, with 12 bases between. The CDR3: CASSFSTGSSYEQYF. CDR3 nucleotides: TGTGCCAGCAGTTTCTCTACAGGCAGCTCCTACGAGCAGTACTTC.